This T cell receptor (beta chain) is from a study of T cells in narcolepsy. Overall study: Healthy controls were enrolled alongside patients with narcolepsy type 1 or type 2.

Profiled with immunoSEQ multiplex PCR; TCRdb holds only in-frame clones, not every one. The table lists approximately 20,000 clones, approximately 90% of them singletons. Findings and limits, study-wide: HCRT-specific and TRIB2-specific autoreactive clonotypes appeared among same-patient CSF and blood CD4+ clonotypes. No autoreactive T cell clone sequences appeared in some memory CD4+ repertoires.

With respect to this clone: Its specificity is not known.

The sequenced sample consisted of CD45RA- memory CD4+ T cells from PBMCs. This receptor was identified in a human donor with narcolepsy.

CDR3 nucleotides: TGTGCCAGCAGTTACAGGGGAACCGGGGAGCTGTTTTTT. Its translation is CASSYRGTGELFF. The chain recombines TRBV6-6 with TRBJ2-2, with D possibly being TRBD1 (5 bases). The ends were cut back, 2 bases at V and 5 bases at J, with 6 bases in the middle. Germline CDR1 MNHNY, CDR2 SVGAGI (reference sequence). The CDR3 runs 13 residues.